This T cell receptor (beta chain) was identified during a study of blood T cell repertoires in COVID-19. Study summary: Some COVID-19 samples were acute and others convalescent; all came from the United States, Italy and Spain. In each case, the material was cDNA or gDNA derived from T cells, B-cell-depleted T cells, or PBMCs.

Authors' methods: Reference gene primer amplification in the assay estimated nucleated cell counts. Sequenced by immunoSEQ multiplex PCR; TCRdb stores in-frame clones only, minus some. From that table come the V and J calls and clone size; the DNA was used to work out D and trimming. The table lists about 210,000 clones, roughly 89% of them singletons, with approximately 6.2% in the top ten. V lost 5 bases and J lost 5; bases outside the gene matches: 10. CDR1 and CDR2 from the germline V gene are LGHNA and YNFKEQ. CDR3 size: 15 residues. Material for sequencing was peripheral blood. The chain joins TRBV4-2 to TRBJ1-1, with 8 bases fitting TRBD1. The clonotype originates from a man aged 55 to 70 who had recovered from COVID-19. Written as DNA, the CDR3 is TGTGCCAGCAGCTCACAACAGGGGGTCTCTACTGAAGCTTTCTTT. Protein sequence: CASSSQQGVSTEAFF.